A single sample is the source of the 26 T cell receptor beta chains below, sequenced in a study of T cells after somatic rescue of genetic block. Assay used: immunoSEQ multiplex PCR; TCRdb lists only in-frame clones, some missing. This sample yields fewer than 150,000 clones, of which under 95% are seen a single time; 1.4% belongs to the top ten. Specimen: peripheral blood mononuclear cells (PBMCs). All receptors come from a woman between 18 and 29 years old.

This chain joins TRBV4-1 and TRBJ1-1; a possible D gene is TRBD1 (6 bases). The CDR3 consists of 15 residues. The V gene lost 0 bases and the J gene lost 2 bases, with 10 bases spanning the gap. CDR1 is MGHRA, CDR2 YSYEKL, per germline. Here the CDR3 reads CASSQERDTNTEAFF. DNA of the CDR3: TGCGCCAGCAGCCAAGAGAGGGACACCAACACTGAAGCTTTCTTT.

The V and J genes are TRBV7-2 and TRBJ2-7; 10 bases are a match to TRBD1. The CDR3 consists of 15 residues. CDR1 is SGHTA and CDR2 is FQGNSA in the germline V gene. J was trimmed by 3 bases and V by 3 bases; bases with no gene match: 5. The chain's CDR3 is CASSFSGTGVYEQYF. CDR3 coding DNA: TGTGCCAGCAGCTTCTCCGGGACAGGGGTCTACGAGCAGTACTTC.

The chain has TRBV7-6 and TRBJ1-1, with D uncertain. Germline assignment: CDR1 SGHVS and CDR2 FNYEAQ. Trimming shortened V by 1 base and J by 3 bases, and 6 bases separated the two germline ends. The CDR3 is made up of 13 amino acids. The CDR3 loop reads CASSLGVDTEAFF. CDR3 in DNA: TGTGCCAGCAGCTTAGGGGTAGACACTGAAGCTTTCTTT.

This chain connects TRBV7-6 to TRBJ2-1; D may match TRBD1 or TRBD2 (5 bases each). Trimming removed 3 bases from V and 6 bases from J, with 15 bases in between. Germline CDR1 SGHVS, CDR2 FNYEAQ. CDR3 length: 15 residues. The CDR3 DNA reads TGTGCCAGCAGCTTTATGACGGGACGATTCAATGAGCAGTTCTTC. Translating gives CASSFMTGRFNEQFF.

This chain uses TRBV7-2 with TRBJ2-2, with D unclear. Germline V gives CDR1 SGHTA, CDR2 FQGNSA. CDR3 length: 15 residues. V was pared by 1 base and J by 1 base, with 7 bases between. The DNA of the CDR3 is TGTGCCAGCAGCTTAGGGGCCTTGAACACCGGGGAGCTGTTTTTT. Residues: CASSLGALNTGELFF.

V usage is TRBV9 and J usage is TRBJ1-1; the D is unclear. This CDR3 has 13 residues. Germline V gene lookup returns CDR1 SGDLS and CDR2 YYNGEE. The V end was cut by 4 bases, the J end by 1 base, with 8 bases between. The CDR3 bases are TGTGCCAGCAGCCCTAGTGGGAACACTGAAGCTTTCTTT. Residues: CASSPSGNTEAFF. The full variable domain, rest sourced from reference TRBV9 and TRBJ1-1, is DSGVTQTPKHLITATGQRVTLRCSPRSGDLSVYWYQQSLDQGLQFLIQYYNGEERAKGNILERFSAQQFPDLHSELNLSSLELGDSALYFCASSPSGNTEAFFGQGTRLTVV.

This clone was observed a handful of times. The CDR3 sequence is CASSPTATYNEQFF. The CDR3 DNA reads TGTGCCAGCAGCCCAACGGCAACCTACAATGAGCAGTTCTTC. The rearrangement uses TRBV28 and TRBJ2-1; D is ambiguous. CDR1 MDHEN and CDR2 SYDVKM come from the germline V gene. The length of the CDR3 is 14 residues. Trimming took 6 bases from V and 2 from J, leaving 11 bases between them. The full variable domain, its missing parts supplied by reference TRBV28 and TRBJ2-1, is DVKVTQSSRYLVKRTGEKVFLECVQDMDHENMFWYRQDPGLGLRLIYFSYDVKMKEKGDIPEGYSVSREKKERFSLILESASTNQTSMYLCASSPTATYNEQFFGPGTRLTVL.

The chain has TRBV7-6 and TRBJ2-1; TRBD1 matches at 7 bases. V lost 3 bases, J lost 6 bases, and 17 bases stayed unmatched. Germline V gene data show CDR1 as SGHVS and CDR2 as FNYEAQ. CDR3 length: 18 amino acids. The CDR3, as DNA: TGTGCCAGCAGCTTGGCCCCCACTTTAGGGGACAGCCGCAATGAGCAGTTCTTC. Protein product: CASSLAPTLGDSRNEQFF.

V usage is TRBV4-3 and J usage is TRBJ1-6; the D is unclear. Germline V gene lookup returns CDR1 LGHNA and CDR2 YSLEER. The CDR3 runs 15 residues. The V and J ends lost 2 bases and 7 bases respectively, with 12 bases between them. CDR3 amino acids: CASSQSWLGNSPLHF. In nucleotides, the CDR3 is TGCGCCAGCAGCCAATCTTGGTTGGGCAATTCACCCCTCCACTTT.

The V and J genes are TRBV2 and TRBJ1-1; TRBD1 matches 7 bases. There are 14 residues in the CDR3. Losses at the gene ends were 4 bases for V and 0 bases for J; bases not matched to a gene: 2. Germline CDR1 is SNHLY and CDR2 is FYNNEI. DNA of the CDR3: TGTGCCAGCAGTGGGGGGACAGTGAACACTGAAGCTTTCTTT. This translates into CASSGGTVNTEAFF. The full variable domain, rest sourced from reference TRBV2 and TRBJ1-1, is EPEVTQTPSHQVTQMGQEVILRCVPISNHLYFYWYRQILGQKVEFLVSFYNNEISEKSEIFDDQFSVERPDGSNFTLKIRSTKLEDSAMYFCASSGGTVNTEAFFGQGTRLTVV.

This clone was counted a single time. V gene TRBV28 combines with J gene TRBJ1-1; D perhaps matches TRBD1 (5 bases). The V end was cut by 5 bases, the J end by 1 base, with 20 bases between. The CDR3 runs to 17 residues. From germline, CDR1 is MDHEN and CDR2 SYDVKM. The CDR3 DNA follows: TGTGCCAGCAGTAGGGGATGGGAGTTGGTGGGGAACACTGAAGCTTTCTTT. This encodes CASSRGWELVGNTEAFF.

J is TRBJ2-1 and V is TRBV28, with 11 bases identical to TRBD2. Germline V lookup: CDR1 MDHEN, CDR2 SYDVKM. The CDR3 consists of 17 residues. Trimming removed 4 bases from V and 1 base from J; junction bases left unmatched: 6. CDR3 DNA sequence: TGTGCCAGCAGTTCTCCCGGGACTAGCGGTTCCTACAATGAGCAGTTCTTC. Protein sequence: CASSSPGTSGSYNEQFF.

The chain joins TRBV5-1 to TRBJ2-1; D not certain. CDR1 and CDR2 (germline): SGHRS, YFSETQ. The germline V and J ends were trimmed by 0 bases and 4 bases, with 8 bases remaining between them. The length of the CDR3 is 14 residues. CDR3 protein: CASSLESLYNEQFF. DNA of the CDR3: TGCGCCAGCAGCTTGGAAAGTCTATACAATGAGCAGTTCTTC.

This rearrangement joins TRBV7-8 to TRBJ2-3, with D possibly TRBD1 on 6 matching bases. This CDR3 contains 12 residues. The germline V gene encodes CDR1 SGHVS and CDR2 FQNEAQ. The V end was cut by 4 bases, the J end by 7 bases, with 9 bases between. The CDR3 DNA reads as TGTGCCAGCAGCTCGGGACACCATACGCAGTATTTT. This codes for CASSSGHHTQYF.

Only one count was recorded for this clone. V usage is TRBV12-5 and J usage is TRBJ2-3; 9 nucleotides match TRBD2. The CDR3 loop spans 15 amino acids. Germline trimming cut 1 base from V and 5 bases from J; bases unmatched to any gene: 4. Germline V gene data show CDR1 as LGHNT and CDR2 as FRNRAP. In DNA form, the CDR3 reads TGTGCTAGTGGTTTGGGCGGGGGGGCCGGAGATACGCAGTATTTT. Translation gives CASGLGGGAGDTQYF. The full variable domain, with the rest looked up from reference TRBV12-5 and TRBJ2-3, is DARVTQTPRHKVTEMGQEVTMRCQPILGHNTVFWYRQTMMQGLELLAYFRNRAPLDDSGMPKDRFSAEMPDATLATLKIQPSEPRDSAVYFCASGLGGGAGDTQYFGPGTRLTVL.

The table lists this clone with a count of one. This chain connects TRBV7-9 to TRBJ1-2, with D perhaps matching TRBD1 (6 bases). CDR3 length equals 15 residues. Trimming took off 4 bases at V and 5 bases at J, with 17 bases between the two ends. In germline, CDR1 is SEHNR, CDR2 FQNEAQ (reference sequence). CDR3 in DNA: TGTGCCAGCAGCTACACCCTCGGGGGCGGATATGGCTACACCTTC. It specifies CASSYTLGGGYGYTF.

The V gene is TRBV7-3, the J gene TRBJ2-1; unclear D gene. This CDR3 comprises 15 residues. Germline V CDR1 and CDR2: SGHTA, FQGTGA. The V gene lost 2 bases and the J gene lost 2 bases, with 10 bases spanning the gap. CDR3 sequence: CASSLLASPYNEQFF. DNA for the CDR3: TGTGCCAGCAGCTTATTAGCTTCCCCCTACAATGAGCAGTTCTTC.

The J gene is TRBJ1-2, the V gene TRBV28, with D tentatively TRBD1 (6 bases). The germline CDR1 and CDR2 sequences are MDHEN and SYDVKM. The CDR3 runs to 15 residues. V shed 2 bases and J shed 4 bases, with 14 bases lying between them. This CDR3 is CASSLVAGASYGYTF. CDR3 nucleotides: TGTGCCAGCAGTTTAGTCGCAGGGGCCTCCTATGGCTACACCTTC.

The gene calls are TRBV4-3 and TRBJ1-1; the D gene is possibly TRBD1 (5 bases). Trimming shortened V by 1 base and J by 5 bases, and 20 bases separated the two germline ends. Germline V gene data show CDR1 as LGHNA and CDR2 as YSLEER. The CDR3 has 17 residues. CDR3 amino acids: CASSQAGLRGTYTEAFF. CDR3 DNA: TGCGCCAGCAGCCAAGCGGGCCTGAGGGGTACGTATACTGAAGCTTTCTTT.

In its sample, this clone was seen once. The J gene is TRBJ1-4, the V gene TRBV30; D gene uncertain. Trimming removed 5 bases at V and 8 bases at J, with 9 bases between. This CDR3 has 11 amino acids. Germline lookup yields CDR1 GTSNPN and CDR2 SVGIG (reference sequence). The CDR3 DNA follows: TGTGCCTGGGGGGTAGGGGAAAAACTGTTTTTT. Protein sequence: CAWGVGEKLFF.

The J gene is TRBJ1-3, the V gene TRBV12-1. TRBV12-1 is described as a pseudogene. This CDR3 is 17 amino acids long. CDR3 sequence reads: CASNAEPGPPSGNTIYF. CDR3 DNA: TGTGCCAGCAACGCAGAACCGGGCCCTCCCTCTGGAAACACCATATATTTT.

The CDR3 region is CASSLPRDFKDTQYF. CDR3 in DNA: TGTGCCAGCAGCTTACCCCGGGACTTCAAGGATACGCAGTATTTT. The V call is TRBV7-9, the J call TRBJ2-3; D is perhaps TRBD2 (6 bases). The CDR3 extends over 15 amino acids. Germline V gives CDR1 SEHNR, CDR2 FQNEAQ (reference sequence). V lost 2 bases to trimming and J lost 6 bases, with 15 bases between them.

This chain uses TRBV5-1 with TRBJ2-7; D possibly corresponds to TRBD1 (5 bases). CDR3 size: 13 residues. V lost 4 bases to trimming and J lost 3 bases, with 11 bases between them. CDR1 is SGHRS and CDR2 is YFSETQ in the germline V gene. The CDR3 is CASSPQGVYEQYF. In nucleotides, the CDR3 is TGCGCCAGCAGCCCCCAGGGTGTCTACGAGCAGTACTTC.

The V and J genes are TRBV9 and TRBJ1-1; D is undetermined. Trimming took off 3 bases at V and 8 bases at J, with 14 bases between the two ends. The CDR3 length is 13 residues. The germline gives CDR1 SGDLS, CDR2 YYNGEE. For the CDR3, the DNA is TGTGCCAGCAGCGGGGGTCTGGAAATGGAAGCTTTCTTT. Translating gives CASSGGLEMEAFF.

The V call is TRBV7-2, the J call TRBJ1-5, with 7 bases identical to TRBD1. The CDR3 spans 14 residues. CDR1 is SGHTA and CDR2 is FQGNSA in the germline V gene. J was trimmed by 3 bases and V by 5 bases; bases with no gene match: 4. CDR3 region: CASSAGGANQPQHF. CDR3 nucleotides: TGTGCCAGCAGCGCAGGGGGGGCCAATCAGCCCCAGCATTTT.

The V gene is TRBV7-7, the J gene TRBJ2-2, with 12 bases lining up with TRBD2. Germline V gives CDR1 SSHAT, CDR2 FNYEAQ (reference sequence). This CDR3 has 15 residues. The J segment lost 7 bases and the V segment lost 5 bases, leaving 5 bases of the junction unmatched. CDR3 sequence reads: CASSPTSGGGGELFF. Here the CDR3 DNA reads TGTGCCAGCAGCCCGACTAGCGGGGGTGGCGGGGAGCTGTTTTTT.